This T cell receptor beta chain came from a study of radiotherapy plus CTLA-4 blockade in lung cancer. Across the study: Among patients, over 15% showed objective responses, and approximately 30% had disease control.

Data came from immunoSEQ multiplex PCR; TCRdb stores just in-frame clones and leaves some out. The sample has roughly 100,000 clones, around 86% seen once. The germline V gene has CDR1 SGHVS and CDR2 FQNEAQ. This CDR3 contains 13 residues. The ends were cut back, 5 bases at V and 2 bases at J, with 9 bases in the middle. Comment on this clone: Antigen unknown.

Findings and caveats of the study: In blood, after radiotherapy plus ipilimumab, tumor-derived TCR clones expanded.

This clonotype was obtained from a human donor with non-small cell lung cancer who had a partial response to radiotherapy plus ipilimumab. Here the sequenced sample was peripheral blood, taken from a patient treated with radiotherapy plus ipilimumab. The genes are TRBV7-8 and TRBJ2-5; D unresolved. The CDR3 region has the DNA TGTGCCAGCAGCCTTCGCAGACAAGAGACCCAGTACTTC. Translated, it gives CASSLRRQETQYF. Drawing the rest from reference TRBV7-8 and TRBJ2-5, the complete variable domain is GAGVSQSPRYKVAKRGQDVALRCDPISGHVSLFWYQQALGQGPEFLTYFQNEAQLDKSGLPSDRFFAERPEGSVSTLKIQRTQQEDSAVYLCASSLRRQETQYFGPGTRLLVL.